This TCR beta chain was obtained from a study of blood T cell repertoires in COVID-19. Looking at the study overall: The United States, Italy and Spain provided the acute and convalescent COVID-19 samples.

Clones were read by immunoSEQ multiplex PCR, and TCRdb kept only the in-frame ones, dropping some. Of hundreds of thousands of clones listed, about 88% were seen once; the top ten hold roughly 0.9%. CDR3 length equals 14 residues. Trimming removed 8 bases from V and 6 bases from J, with 19 bases in between. Germline V lookup: CDR1 MNHEY, CDR2 SVGAGI. The sample taken for sequencing was peripheral blood. The chain couples TRBV6-5 to TRBJ1-1; D is possibly TRBD1 (5 bases). The receptor comes from a young man with COVID-19, enrolled during active disease. The CDR3 is CASAWGGAGAEAFF. The DNA of the CDR3 is TGTGCCAGCGCATGGGGTGGGGCGGGAGCTGAAGCTTTCTTT.